The sample holds a few counts of the clone carrying this T cell receptor beta chain. This record belongs to a study of cytomegalovirus exposure and HLA in healthy donors. Use of 60 Vbeta and 13 Jbeta primers characterized the PCR. Assay used: immunoSEQ multiplex PCR; TCRdb lists only in-frame clones, some missing. The data hold some 190,000 clones, with roughly 90% observed a single time. The CDR3 length is 13 residues. The germline V and J ends were trimmed by 0 bases and 10 bases, with 10 bases remaining between them. CDR1 is MNHNY, CDR2 SVGAGI, per germline (reference sequence). The TCR comes from a woman in her twenties or thirties in good health and CMV-seronegative. The sample consisted of PBMCs. The chain couples TRBV6-6 to TRBJ2-1; D is unresolved. CDR3 loop: CASSYSIVGEQFF. The CDR3 coding sequence is TGTGCCAGCAGTTACTCGATCGTGGGCGAGCAGTTCTTC.